This entry describes one T cell receptor (beta chain). Its matching antigen is unknown. These data belong to a study of T cells in Graves' hyperthyroidism and ophthalmopathy. The germline CDR1 and CDR2 sequences are DFQATT and SNEGSKA (reference sequence). Trimming stripped 3 bases from V and 2 bases from J, with 17 bases between. The CDR3 consists of 15 residues. The investigators amplified TCR beta CDR3 regions from RNA transcripts. A set of HTBI primers served as the primers for a first-round RT-PCR of the TCR CDR3. Each CDR3 protein gets one entry after TCRdb re-called the multiplex PCR reads with MiXCR. This repertoire shows approximately 700,000 distinct CDR3 sequences, nearly 45% found once; its top ten account for under 8%. General study findings and limits: Ophthalmopathy, which appeared later, was predicted by the model a median around 6.9 months before onset. Expanded thyroid clonotypes (above 0.001) were mostly also found in blood.

The sample was peripheral blood or thyroid tissue (not recorded which). The TCR sequence derives from an adult man with Graves' disease, either hyperthyroidism or ophthalmopathy (not recorded which). This sequence joins TRBV20-1 and TRBJ2-7, with D possibly being TRBD1 (6 bases). The CDR3 loop is CSASDRSHATYEQYF. The CDR3 bases are TGCAGTGCTAGCGACAGGAGCCACGCCACCTACGAGCAGTACTTC.